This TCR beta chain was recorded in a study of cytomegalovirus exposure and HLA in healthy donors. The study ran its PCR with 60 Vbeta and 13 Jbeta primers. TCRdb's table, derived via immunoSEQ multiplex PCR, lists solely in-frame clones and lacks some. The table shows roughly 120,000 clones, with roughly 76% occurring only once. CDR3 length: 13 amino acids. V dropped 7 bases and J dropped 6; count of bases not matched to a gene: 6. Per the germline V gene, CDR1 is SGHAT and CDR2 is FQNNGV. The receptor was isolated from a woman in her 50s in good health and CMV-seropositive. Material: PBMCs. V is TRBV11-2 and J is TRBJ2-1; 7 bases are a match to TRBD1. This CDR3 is CASNYPGGNEQFF. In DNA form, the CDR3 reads TGTGCCAGCAACTACCCAGGGGGCAATGAGCAGTTCTTC.